Shown below are 29 T cell receptor beta chains from a single sample sequenced in a study of blood T cell repertoires in COVID-19. Produced via immunoSEQ multiplex PCR; TCRdb's table is partial and in-frame only. The table lists about 130,000 clones, 90% of them singletons. The sample was peripheral blood. The receptors were sampled from a man aged 60-69 years with COVID-19, enrolled during active disease.

The rearrangement uses TRBV10-3 and TRBJ2-2, with 9 bases fitting TRBD2. Trimming took 6 bases from V and 3 from J; bases not matched to a gene: 11. The CDR3 consists of 17 residues. The V gene's germline CDR1 is ENHRY and CDR2 SYGVKD. CDR3 DNA: TGTGCCATCAGCGAGGAGGCGACTAGCGGATACACCGGGGAGCTGTTTTTT. It codes for CAISEEATSGYTGELFF.

The rearrangement joins TRBV19 to TRBJ1-1; D is uncertain. The V end was cut by 2 bases, the J end by 6 bases, with 7 bases between. The CDR3 totals 12 residues. CDR1 LNHDA and CDR2 SQIVND come from the germline V gene (reference sequence). Here the CDR3 DNA reads TGTGCCAGTAGTATACTTGGAGCTGAAGCTTTCTTT. Translation: CASSILGAEAFF.

This sequence joins TRBV4-3 and TRBJ2-7; 7 nucleotides match TRBD1. Germline V gene data show CDR1 as LGHNA and CDR2 as YSLEER. J lost 2 bases, V lost 3 bases, and 7 bases had no gene match. The CDR3 contains 15 residues. The CDR3 nucleotides read TGCGCCAGCAGCCAGCGACAGGGTTCCCCCTACGAGCAGTACTTC. Translation gives CASSQRQGSPYEQYF.

The chain employs TRBV2 and TRBJ1-2; TRBD1 might be the D (5 bases). CDR3 length: 14 residues. V dropped 3 bases and J dropped 7 bases, with 15 bases sitting between them. Germline V gene lookup returns CDR1 SNHLY and CDR2 FYNNEI. For the CDR3, the DNA is TGTGCCAGCAGTGAGGGAGGGGCAGTGACTGGCTACACCTTC. Its protein is CASSEGGAVTGYTF.

The V gene is TRBV10-3, the J gene TRBJ2-5; a possible D gene is TRBD2 (6 bases). V was pared by 10 bases and J by 5 bases, with 11 bases between. This CDR3 contains 11 residues. Per the germline V gene, CDR1 is ENHRY and CDR2 is SYGVKD. DNA for the CDR3: TGTGCCACTTCGGAGGGGGAGACCCAGTACTTC. It encodes CATSEGETQYF.

The V call is TRBV25-1, the J call TRBJ1-2; 8 bases agree with TRBD1. Germline-derived CDR1 and CDR2 are MGHDK and SYGVNS. This CDR3 has 14 residues. J was trimmed by 14 bases and V by 3 bases; bases with no gene match: 14. CDR3 sequence reads: CASSEDLGQDSVTF. CDR3 nucleotides: TGTGCCAGCAGTGAGGACCTGGGACAGGATTCGGTGACCTTC.

This clone was found once. V gene TRBV19 combines with J gene TRBJ2-2; the match to TRBD2 covers 7 bases. The CDR3 is 16 amino acids. Germline-derived CDR1 and CDR2 are LNHDA and SQIVND (reference sequence). V shed 7 bases and J 1 base; nucleotides not matched to a gene: 9. The CDR3 sequence: CASTMGGTENTGELFF. The CDR3 DNA reads as TGTGCCAGTACCATGGGGGGGACGGAGAACACCGGGGAGCTGTTTTTT.

This chain joins TRBV19 and TRBJ2-7, with a weak D call TRBD1 (6 bases). The CDR3 loop spans 15 amino acids. Germline CDR1 reads LNHDA; CDR2 reads SQIVND (reference sequence). Trimming pared 3 bases from V and 0 bases from J, leaving 12 bases between. CDR3 in amino acids: CASSIGGRGSYEQYF. The CDR3 DNA reads as TGTGCCAGTAGTATTGGGGGCAGGGGCTCCTACGAGCAGTACTTC.

The CDR3 DNA is TGTGCCATCAGTCTTGAGATGAACACTGAAGCTTTCTTT. Residues: CAISLEMNTEAFF. The gene calls are TRBV10-3 and TRBJ1-1; the D is unclear. CDR1 is ENHRY, CDR2 SYGVKD, per germline. The CDR3 is 13 residues long. Between the trimmed V and J ends, which lost 5 bases and 0 bases, there was a span of 7 bases.

The chain has TRBV30 and TRBJ2-1; 7 bases line up with TRBD1. The CDR3 extends over 12 amino acids. The trim removed 5 bases at V and 5 bases at J, leaving 3 bases unmatched. Germline CDR1 and CDR2: GTSNPN and SVGIG (reference sequence). The CDR3 bases are TGTGCCTGGGGGGGACAGAACAATGAGCAGTTCTTC. It is translated as CAWGGQNNEQFF. Full variable domain (outside the CDR3, taken from reference TRBV30 and TRBJ2-1): SQTIHQWPATLVQPVGSPLSLECTVEGTSNPNLYWYRQAAGRGLQLLFYSVGIGQISSEVPQNLSASRPQDRQFILSSKKLLLSDSGFYLCAWGGQNNEQFFGPGTRLTVL.

V and J are TRBV4-1 and TRBJ2-6; D is perhaps TRBD1 (5 bases). V dropped 0 bases and J dropped 0 bases, with 15 bases sitting between them. The CDR3 length is 19 residues. CDR1 is MGHRA, CDR2 YSYEKL, per germline. The CDR3 spells CASSQDIDSGSSGANVLTF. CDR3 coding DNA: TGCGCCAGCAGCCAAGATATCGACAGTGGTAGCTCTGGGGCCAACGTCCTGACTTTC.

This chain links TRBV19 with TRBJ1-1; D unclear. The length of the CDR3 is 15 residues. Per the germline V gene, CDR1 is LNHDA and CDR2 is SQIVND (reference sequence). Trimming stripped 1 base from V and 1 base from J, with 10 bases between. This chain's CDR3 is CASSIGEGWNTEAFF. Written as DNA, the CDR3 is TGTGCCAGTAGTATAGGAGAGGGCTGGAACACTGAAGCTTTCTTT.

The chain combines TRBV29-1 with TRBJ2-3; 10 bases match TRBD1. CDR3 length equals 14 residues. Germline trimming cut 4 bases from V and 2 bases from J; bases unmatched to any gene: 3. The germline gives CDR1 SQVTM, CDR2 ANQGSEA. CDR3 DNA sequence: TGCAGCGTTGGGGACAGGGGACACACAGATACGCAGTATTTT. Translated: CSVGDRGHTDTQYF.

This chain links TRBV3-1 (or the pseudogene TRBV3-2) with TRBJ1-1; no clear D gene. V lost 4 bases and J lost 0, with 12 bases in between. Germline-derived CDR1 and CDR2 are LGHDT and YNNKEL (reference sequence). The CDR3 is 15 residues long. CDR3 DNA sequence: TGTGCCAGCAGCCTAGAGTACAGTTTGAACACTGAAGCTTTCTTT. Its translation: CASSLEYSLNTEAFF.

The chain carries TRBV6-6 and TRBJ2-7; 11 bases align to TRBD1. The V and J ends lost 7 bases and 7 bases, in that order; junction bases with no gene match: 9. Germline-derived CDR1 and CDR2 are MNHNY and SVGAGI (reference sequence). The CDR3 runs 14 residues. The CDR3 sequence: CASTHWDRGDEQYF. In nucleotides, the CDR3 is TGTGCCAGCACTCACTGGGACAGGGGGGATGAGCAGTACTTC.

The chain recombines TRBV11-3 with TRBJ1-1, with 8 nucleotides matching TRBD1. The CDR3 is 15 residues long. Germline-derived CDR1 and CDR2 are SGHNT and YENEEA. The V gene end was trimmed by 8 bases and the J gene end by 1 base; junction bases not matched to a gene: 9. The chain's CDR3 is CASRLKDRANTEAFF. The DNA of the CDR3 is TGTGCCAGCCGGTTAAAGGACAGGGCGAACACTGAAGCTTTCTTT.

The rearrangement joins TRBV6-4 to TRBJ2-2; 9 nucleotides align to TRBD2. The CDR3 is made up of 19 amino acids. Germline V gene lookup returns CDR1 MRHNA and CDR2 SNTAGT. The ends lost 0 bases at V and 4 bases at J; junction bases unmatched: 12. The CDR3 sequence: CASSDSNRQREASTGELFF. The CDR3 DNA sequence: TGTGCCAGCAGTGACTCGAACCGCCAGCGGGAGGCGAGCACCGGGGAGCTGTTTTTT.

The J gene is TRBJ1-6, the V gene TRBV5-1; 7 positions agree with TRBD1. The CDR3 consists of 16 residues. Germline values: CDR1 SGHRS, CDR2 YFSETQ. The V and J ends lost 3 bases and 8 bases, in that order; junction bases with no gene match: 11. CDR3 amino acids: CASSSTSGGRDSPLHF. CDR3 nucleotides: TGCGCCAGCAGCTCGACTTCAGGGGGAAGAGATTCACCCCTCCACTTT.

The chain joins TRBV5-4 to TRBJ2-1, with 9 bases fitting TRBD2. The CDR3 is 15 amino acids. With 5 bases clipped from V and 4 bases from J, the junction kept 7 bases outside the gene matches. Germline loops: CDR1 SGHNT, CDR2 YYREEE (reference sequence). CDR3: CASSSRLAAYNEQFF. In DNA, the CDR3 is TGTGCCAGCAGTTCTAGACTAGCGGCATACAATGAGCAGTTCTTC.

CDR3 nucleotide sequence: TGCGCCAGCAGCCAGGACAGGGGATGGCGGCCCCAGCATTTT. Translated, it gives CASSQDRGWRPQHF. The chain couples TRBV4-1 to TRBJ1-5; the match to TRBD1 covers 9 bases. Unmatched junction bases numbered 6, after V lost 3 bases and J lost 9 bases. Germline V gene data show CDR1 as MGHRA and CDR2 as YSYEKL. This CDR3 has 14 residues.

The V gene is TRBV11-3, the J gene TRBJ2-3; D gene uncertain. In germline, CDR1 is SGHNT, CDR2 YENEEA. CDR3 length: 12 residues. V lost 5 bases, J lost 5 bases, and 8 bases lay in between. The CDR3 sequence is CASSPKKDTQYF. CDR3 in DNA: TGTGCCAGCAGCCCTAAAAAAGATACGCAGTATTTT. Full variable domain (remainder filled in from reference TRBV11-3 and TRBJ2-3): EAGVVQSPRYKIIEKKQPVAFWCNPISGHNTLYWYLQNLGQGPELLIRYENEEAVDDSQLPKDRFSAERLKGVDSTLKIQPAELGDSAVYLCASSPKKDTQYFGPGTRLTVL.

V is TRBV7-9 and J is TRBJ2-1; D perhaps matches TRBD1 (6 bases). The germline V and J ends were trimmed by 5 bases and 10 bases, with 15 bases remaining between them. The CDR3 is 13 amino acids. Germline V gives CDR1 SEHNR, CDR2 FQNEAQ (reference sequence). Here the CDR3 reads CASSQGQHLEQFF. Written as DNA, the CDR3 is TGTGCCAGCAGCCAAGGACAGCACCTGGAGCAGTTCTTC.

The chain is built from TRBV19 and TRBJ1-5; D not certain. Germline CDR1 is LNHDA and CDR2 is SQIVND (reference sequence). V lost 5 bases to trimming and J lost 0 bases, with 8 bases between them. This CDR3 comprises 14 residues. CDR3 sequence reads: CASSPEDSNQPQHF. The CDR3 DNA sequence: TGTGCCAGTAGTCCTGAGGATAGCAATCAGCCCCAGCATTTT.

This chain connects TRBV5-4 to TRBJ2-2; no clear D gene. The germline V gene has CDR1 SGHNT and CDR2 YYREEE (reference sequence). This CDR3 has 16 residues. The germline V and J ends were trimmed by 0 bases and 3 bases, with 12 bases remaining between them. The CDR3 region is CASSLGVRLHTGELFF. CDR3 sequence (DNA): TGTGCCAGCAGCTTGGGCGTGCGGCTTCACACCGGGGAGCTGTTTTTT.

The CDR3 sequence: CASSLDQGRWETQYF. CDR3 nucleotide sequence: TGCGCCAGCAGCTTGGATCAGGGGCGATGGGAGACCCAGTACTTC. This sequence joins TRBV5-1 and TRBJ2-5; tentative D call: TRBD1 (6 bases). Germline-derived CDR1 and CDR2 are SGHRS and YFSETQ. The CDR3 totals 15 residues. V lost 0 bases and J 5 bases, leaving 14 bases between the germline ends.

The J gene is TRBJ1-5, the V gene TRBV7-9; 9 nucleotides align to TRBD1. Germline V lookup: CDR1 SEHNR, CDR2 FQNEAQ (reference sequence). With V trimmed by 0 bases and J by 6 bases, 0 bases remained unmatched. This CDR3 has 14 amino acids. DNA of the CDR3: TGTGCCAGCAGCTTAGCGACAGGGGGTCAGCCCCAGCATTTT. Protein: CASSLATGGQPQHF.

The J gene is TRBJ2-5, the V gene TRBV11-3; D perhaps matches TRBD2 (6 bases). The CDR3 contains 15 residues. Germline V gene lookup returns CDR1 SGHNT and CDR2 YENEEA. Deletions cut 5 bases from V and 3 bases from J, with 16 bases between. The CDR3: CASSTEGLEEETQYF. CDR3 sequence (DNA): TGTGCCAGCAGCACGGAGGGACTCGAAGAAGAGACCCAGTACTTC. Full variable domain (rest looked up from reference TRBV11-3 and TRBJ2-5): EAGVVQSPRYKIIEKKQPVAFWCNPISGHNTLYWYLQNLGQGPELLIRYENEEAVDDSQLPKDRFSAERLKGVDSTLKIQPAELGDSAVYLCASSTEGLEEETQYFGPGTRLLVL.

This clone was counted a few times. Other nucleotide sequences from this sample produce the same CDR3. The rearrangement uses TRBV7-9 and TRBJ2-7; weak D call: TRBD1 (6 bases). Trimming cost V 4 bases and J 2 bases, with 9 bases left between them. Germline CDR1 reads SEHNR; CDR2 reads FQNEAQ (reference sequence). The CDR3 extends over 13 amino acids. The CDR3 region has the DNA TGTGCCAGCAGCTCCAGGGGACCCTACGAGCAGTACTTC. Encoded protein: CASSSRGPYEQYF.

This chain connects TRBV19 to TRBJ1-5, with 10 nucleotides matching TRBD1. V gave up 6 bases and J gave up 0 bases; unmatched junction bases: 11. Germline values: CDR1 LNHDA, CDR2 SQIVND (reference sequence). CDR3 length: 18 amino acids. The CDR3 loop is CASSPAPDRGYSNQPQHF. The CDR3 DNA reads as TGTGCCAGTAGCCCCGCCCCGGACAGGGGGTATAGCAATCAGCCCCAGCATTTT.